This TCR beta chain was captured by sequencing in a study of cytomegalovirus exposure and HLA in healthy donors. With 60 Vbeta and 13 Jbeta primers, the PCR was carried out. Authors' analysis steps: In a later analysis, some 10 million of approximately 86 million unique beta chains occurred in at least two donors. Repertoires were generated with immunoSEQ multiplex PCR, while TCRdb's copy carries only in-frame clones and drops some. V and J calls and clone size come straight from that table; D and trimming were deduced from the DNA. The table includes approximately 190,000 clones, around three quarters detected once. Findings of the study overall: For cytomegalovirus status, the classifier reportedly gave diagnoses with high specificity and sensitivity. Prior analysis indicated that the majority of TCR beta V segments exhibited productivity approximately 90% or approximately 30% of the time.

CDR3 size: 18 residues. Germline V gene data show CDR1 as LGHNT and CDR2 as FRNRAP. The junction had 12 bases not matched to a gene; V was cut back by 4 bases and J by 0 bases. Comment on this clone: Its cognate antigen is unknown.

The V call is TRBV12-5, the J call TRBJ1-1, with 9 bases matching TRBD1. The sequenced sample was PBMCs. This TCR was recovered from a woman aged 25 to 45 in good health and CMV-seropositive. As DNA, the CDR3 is TGTGCTAGTGGTTGGGGGTTGGACAGGGGTCCCTTGAACACTGAAGCTTTCTTT. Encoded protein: CASGWGLDRGPLNTEAFF.